Sequencing of this T cell receptor beta chain was carried out in a study of cytomegalovirus exposure and HLA in healthy donors. The CDR3 covers 13 residues. These donors counted as nominally healthy when sampled, but unrecorded immune exposures were likely. Notes on the study in general: CMV serostatus stood as the only immune exposure information on hand. An analysis was carried out later, and it reportedly showed fewer N-insertions in an Asian-associated ancestry cluster than the 666-donor mean. Later on, an analysis tied some 17,000 TCR beta sequences to HLA alleles at 0.05 false discovery rate.

About this clone: The antigen is undetermined. The junction departs from the called germline gene at one end, perhaps through a read error.

The PCR made use of 60 Vbeta and 13 Jbeta primers. Method: immunoSEQ multiplex PCR; TCRdb's copy keeps in-frame clones and lacks some. The table has approximately 110,000 clones, roughly 76% seen once; the top ten hold 13%. Source material: PBMCs. The sequence was collected from a woman aged 55-69 years in good health and CMV-seropositive. The chain employs TRBV23-1 and TRBJ2-4, with a possible D match to TRBD2 (6 bases). TRBV23-1 is flagged as an ORF with uncertain function. The CDR3 bases are TGCGCCAGCAAAGAACTAGCCAAAAACAGTCAGTACTTC. This sequence encodes CASKELAKNSQYF.